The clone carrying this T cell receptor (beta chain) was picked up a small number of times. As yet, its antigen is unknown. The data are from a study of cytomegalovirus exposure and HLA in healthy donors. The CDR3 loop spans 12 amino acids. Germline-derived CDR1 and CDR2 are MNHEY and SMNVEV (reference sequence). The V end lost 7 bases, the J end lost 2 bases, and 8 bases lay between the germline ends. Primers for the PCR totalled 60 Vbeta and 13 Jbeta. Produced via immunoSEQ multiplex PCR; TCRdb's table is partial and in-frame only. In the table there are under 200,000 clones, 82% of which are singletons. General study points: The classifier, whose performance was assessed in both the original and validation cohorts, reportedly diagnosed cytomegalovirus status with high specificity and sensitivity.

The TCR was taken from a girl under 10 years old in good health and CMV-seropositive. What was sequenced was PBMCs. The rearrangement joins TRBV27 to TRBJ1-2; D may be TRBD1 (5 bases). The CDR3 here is CASKQGNYGYTF. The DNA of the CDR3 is TGTGCCAGCAAGCAGGGAAACTATGGCTACACCTTC.